This T cell receptor (beta chain) was documented in a study of shared T cell receptors in the human thymus. The method was immunoSEQ multiplex PCR; TCRdb's version includes in-frame clones alone and lacks a portion of them. The sample consists of approximately 660,000 clones, roughly 90% of them appearing once. Germline V lookup: CDR1 MGHRA, CDR2 YSYEKL. V lost 4 bases to trimming and J lost 5 bases, with 11 bases between them. This CDR3 spans 14 amino acids. The same data also contributed to another study, on human thymus T cells. In that study: Corrective surgery for congenital heart defects was being performed on the healthy Finnish infants who were the donors. In corrective heart surgery, resections were taken, and these provided the thymus tissue. V and J genes seemed to be used with bias in thymic and blood repertoires. There were highly overlapping thymic repertoires among unrelated individuals, as related research reported.

This chain uses TRBV4-1 with TRBJ1-4; TRBD1 might be the D (6 bases). The specimen sequenced was thymocytes. The source of this sequence is a boy under two years old with a congenital heart defect. CDR3 residues: CASSLRDINEKLFF. The CDR3 DNA sequence: TGCGCCAGCAGCCTCCGGGACATAAATGAAAAACTGTTTTTT.